The T cell receptor beta chain described here comes from a study of graft-versus-host responses after intestinal transplantation. Per the germline V gene, CDR1 is SGHRS and CDR2 is YFSETQ. V was cut by 0 bases and J by 6 bases, with 12 bases left in between. CDR3 length equals 15 residues. Some clones are missing from TCRdb's copy, which holds only in-frame ones; the method was immunoSEQ multiplex PCR. Here the sample spans about 97,000 clones, around 90% being singletons. The genes are TRBV5-1 and TRBJ2-2, with a tentative D call TRBD2 (6 bases). The sequencing here drew on PBMCs, taken roughly 410 days after intestinal transplant. The TCR originated in a human patient who received an intestinal transplant, so some T cells may come from the graft donor. CDR3 amino acids: CASSLDPGEAGELFF. In DNA, the CDR3 is TGCGCCAGCAGCTTGGACCCGGGGGAGGCCGGGGAGCTGTTTTTT. The whole variable domain, remainder taken from reference TRBV5-1 and TRBJ2-2, is KAGVTQTPRYLIKTRGQQVTLSCSPISGHRSVSWYQQTPGQGLQFLFEYFSETQRNKGNFPGRFSGRQFSNSRSEMNVSTLELGDSALYLCASSLDPGEAGELFFGEGSRLTVL.